This passage covers 29 T cell receptor beta chains from one sample sequenced in a study of cytomegalovirus exposure and HLA in healthy donors. Both 60 Vbeta primers and 13 Jbeta primers went into the PCR. TCRdb's table, derived via immunoSEQ multiplex PCR, lists solely in-frame clones and lacks some. The repertoire consists of some 160,000 clones, with over 60% occurring once and the leading ten covering under 2%. The specimen was PBMCs. The receptors were gathered from a woman aged 40 to 50 in good health and CMV-seronegative.

The sample holds a few counts of this clone. This chain connects TRBV7-9 to TRBJ2-7; 14 nucleotides agree with TRBD2. Germline V lookup: CDR1 SEHNR, CDR2 FQNEAQ (reference sequence). Trimming cost V 4 bases and J 7 bases; bases outside gene matches: 6. The CDR3 runs to 15 residues. The CDR3 DNA sequence: TGTGCCAGCAGCTCGACTAGCGGGGGGGCCTGGGAGCAGTACTTC. Protein: CASSSTSGGAWEQYF.

As to this clone: An end of the junction differs from the germline gene, which may be a read error. This chain uses TRBV7-9 with TRBJ2-7; 11 nucleotides align to TRBD2. The CDR3 runs 13 residues. Germline-derived CDR1 and CDR2 are SEHNR and FQNEAQ (reference sequence). The DNA of the CDR3 is TGTTCCAGCAGCTTAGCGGGAGGGTACGAGCAGTACTTC. Translation: CSSSLAGGYEQYF.

The CDR3 reads CASSPQGPFDFYEQYF. In nucleotides, the CDR3 is TGCGCCAGCAGCCCACAGGGGCCCTTCGATTTCTACGAGCAGTACTTC. The V gene is TRBV5-1, the J gene TRBJ2-7, with 7 bases fitting TRBD1. This CDR3 has 16 residues. Germline values: CDR1 SGHRS, CDR2 YFSETQ. V lost 4 bases to trimming and J lost 3 bases; unmatched junction nucleotides: 13.

V usage is TRBV27 and J usage is TRBJ2-3; TRBD2 matches 11 bases. The ends lost 5 bases at V and 5 bases at J; junction bases unmatched: 6. The CDR3 has 15 amino acids. The germline V gene has CDR1 MNHEY and CDR2 SMNVEV (reference sequence). DNA of the CDR3: TGTGCCAGCAGTGTCCTAGCGGGGGGAGTAGATACGCAGTATTTT. Translation gives CASSVLAGGVDTQYF.

Note on this clone: Mismatch with germline at one junction end may stem from a read error. The rearrangement joins TRBV7-9 to TRBJ2-1; TRBD2 aligns across 10 bases. The CDR3 is 15 amino acids. Germline loops: CDR1 SEHNR, CDR2 FQNEAQ (reference sequence). The CDR3 sequence: CSSSLRSGGPNEQFF. In DNA, the CDR3 is TGTTCCAGCAGCTTACGTAGCGGGGGGCCCAATGAGCAGTTCTTC.

The chain carries TRBV6-1 and TRBJ2-5, with D perhaps matching TRBD1 (6 bases). The end of the DNA aligns better with TRBJ2-7, so the J call may be wrong. Looked up from germline, CDR1 is MNHNS and CDR2 is SASEGT. The length of the CDR3 is 13 residues. This CDR3 is CASSAKWTDEQYF. In nucleotides, the CDR3 is TGTGCCAGCAGTGCCAAATGGACAGACGAGCAGTACTTC.

Only a few counts were recorded for this clone. This chain connects TRBV6-5 to TRBJ1-1, with 8 bases lining up with TRBD1. V lost 7 bases, J lost 3 bases, and 4 bases stayed unmatched. CDR1 is MNHEY and CDR2 is SVGAGI in the germline V gene. The CDR3 has 13 amino acids. The CDR3 DNA follows: TGTGCCAGCAATCAGGGGGCTTACACTGAAGCTTTCTTT. It specifies CASNQGAYTEAFF.

The chain carries TRBV6-1 and TRBJ1-5; 9 nucleotides match TRBD1. This CDR3 is built from 13 residues. Looked up from germline, CDR1 is MNHNS and CDR2 is SASEGT. Trimming at V came to 8 bases and at J to 10 bases, leaving 9 bases not matched to a gene. As DNA, the CDR3 is TGTGCCAGCGGGGACAGGGCCCTAACTCCCCAGCATTTT. Amino acid sequence: CASGDRALTPQHF.

In nucleotides, the CDR3 is TGTGCCAGCAGTTACGCCAGGGGTGGCTTTAATGAAAAACTGTTTTTT. Translating it yields CASSYARGGFNEKLFF. The V gene is TRBV6-6, the J gene TRBJ1-4, with D possibly TRBD1 on 6 matching bases. Germline V gene sequence: CDR1 MNHNY, CDR2 SVGAGI (reference sequence). The germline V and J ends were trimmed by 2 bases and 4 bases, with 14 bases remaining between them. The CDR3 is made up of 16 amino acids.

The V gene is TRBV5-4, the J gene TRBJ2-3, with 9 bases lining up with TRBD1. Germline assignment: CDR1 SGHNT and CDR2 YYREEE (reference sequence). After removal of 4 bases from V and 3 bases from J, the junction contained 6 bases not matched to a gene. The length of the CDR3 is 15 residues. CDR3 sequence: CASSKGQGKTDTQYF. For the CDR3, the DNA is TGTGCCAGCAGCAAGGGACAGGGCAAAACAGATACGCAGTATTTT.

The chain uses TRBV11-2 and TRBJ1-3; D call uncertain. Germline CDR1 and CDR2: SGHAT and FQNNGV. The CDR3 runs to 15 residues. V lost 3 bases and J lost 4, with 13 bases in between. This chain's CDR3 is CASSFPGGGGNTIYF. The DNA for the CDR3 is TGTGCCAGCAGCTTCCCCGGAGGTGGCGGAAACACCATATATTTT.

The rearrangement joins TRBV4-1 to TRBJ2-7; 9 positions agree with TRBD1. The CDR3 consists of 15 residues. The germline V gene encodes CDR1 MGHRA and CDR2 YSYEKL. V lost 3 bases to trimming and J lost 4 bases; unmatched junction nucleotides: 7. The CDR3 reads CASSQDRGNDYEQYF. The CDR3, as DNA: TGCGCCAGCAGCCAGGACAGGGGAAACGATTACGAGCAGTACTTC.

V is TRBV2 and J is TRBJ2-7, with 8 positions matching TRBD1. Germline CDR1 is SNHLY and CDR2 is FYNNEI. The CDR3 is 15 residues long. V shed 6 bases and J 0 bases; nucleotides not matched to a gene: 7. CDR3 sequence: CASRGTGFSSYEQYF. DNA for the CDR3: TGTGCCAGCAGGGGGACAGGCTTTAGCTCCTACGAGCAGTACTTC. Complete variable domain (other parts from reference TRBV2 and TRBJ2-7): EPEVTQTPSHQVTQMGQEVILRCVPISNHLYFYWYRQILGQKVEFLVSFYNNEISEKSEIFDDQFSVERPDGSNFTLKIRSTKLEDSAMYFCASRGTGFSSYEQYFGPGTRLTVT.

This clone appeared once. J is TRBJ2-5 and V is TRBV2; 7 bases align to TRBD2. Per the germline V gene, CDR1 is SNHLY and CDR2 is FYNNEI. The J segment lost 6 bases and the V segment lost 3 bases, leaving 10 bases of the junction unmatched. This CDR3 is built from 15 residues. CDR3 loop: CASSDYGTIVQTQYF. The CDR3 nucleotides are TGTGCCAGCAGTGATTACGGGACTATCGTCCAGACCCAGTACTTC.

The chain recombines TRBV7-9 with TRBJ1-2, with D maybe TRBD1 (5 bases). This CDR3 has 12 residues. V shed 7 bases and J shed 1 base, with 7 bases lying between them. Germline lookup yields CDR1 SEHNR and CDR2 FQNEAQ (reference sequence). Written as DNA, the CDR3 is TGTGCCAGCACACAGGATAACTATGGCTACACCTTC. It specifies CASTQDNYGYTF.

This chain joins TRBV7-9 and TRBJ1-1; no reliable D call. This CDR3 has 12 residues. V lost 3 bases and J lost 3, with 5 bases in between. Germline V gene data show CDR1 as SEHNR and CDR2 as FQNEAQ (reference sequence). The CDR3 protein is CASSFGDTEAFF. Here the CDR3 DNA reads TGTGCCAGCAGCTTCGGAGACACTGAAGCTTTCTTT.

The rearrangement joins TRBV7-9 to TRBJ2-5; 7 nucleotides agree with TRBD2. The DNA matches TRBJ2-7 better at its end, which makes the J call doubtful. The CDR3 sequence is 13 residues long. Germline CDR1 SEHNR, CDR2 FQNEAQ (reference sequence). The CDR3 coding sequence is TGTGCCAGCAGACGGGCGGGGGAGGACGAGCAGTACTTC. It encodes CASRRAGEDEQYF.

CDR3 coding DNA: TGTGCTAGTGGTTTGGGCCAGGACACCGGGGAGCTGTTTTTT. As protein: CASGLGQDTGELFF. The V gene is TRBV12-5, the J gene TRBJ2-2; D gene uncertain. With 1 base removed from V and 3 bases from J, the gap between germline ends came to 6 bases. Germline CDR1 is LGHNT and CDR2 is FRNRAP. CDR3 size: 14 residues.

V usage is TRBV4-2 and J usage is TRBJ1-5, with TRBD1 matching 9 bases. The CDR3 runs 18 residues. CDR1 and CDR2 (germline): LGHNA, YNFKEQ. With 0 bases clipped from V and 6 bases from J, the junction kept 12 bases outside the gene matches. The CDR3 region has the DNA TGTGCCAGCAGCCAAGATGGGCAAGGACAGGGGTGGCGTCAGCCCCAGCATTTT. Protein product: CASSQDGQGQGWRQPQHF.

To note about this clone: Without the conserved terminal phenylalanine or tryptophan, this CDR3 likely stems from a read error. V usage is TRBV5-1 and J usage is TRBJ1-1; the D gene is possibly TRBD1 (6 bases). This CDR3 region has 17 residues. V lost 4 bases and J 1 base, leaving 20 bases between the germline ends. CDR1 is SGHRS, CDR2 YFSETQ, per germline. The CDR3 here is CASSQRQVPRWNTEAFL. The CDR3 DNA reads TGCGCCAGCAGCCAACGACAGGTACCAAGATGGAACACTGAAGCTTTCCTT.

The V call is TRBV10-3, the J call TRBJ2-1; 8 bases line up with TRBD2. The CDR3 extends over 15 amino acids. Looked up from germline, CDR1 is ENHRY and CDR2 is SYGVKD. V was pared by 5 bases and J by 4 bases, with 7 bases of the junction left unmatched. The CDR3 region has the DNA TGTGCCATCAGTTCTACAGCGGGGGAATACAATGAGCAGTTCTTC. Encoded protein: CAISSTAGEYNEQFF.

The rearrangement joins TRBV6-1 to TRBJ2-7; TRBD1 might be the D (7 bases). CDR3 length equals 19 residues. The V gene's germline CDR1 is MNHNS and CDR2 SASEGT. The ends were cut back, 2 bases at V and 3 bases at J, with 26 bases in the middle. In DNA form, the CDR3 reads TGTGCCAGCAGTGAATTTTTCGGGGGACAGAGCCTTTCGAGCTACGAGCAGTACTTC. It is translated as CASSEFFGGQSLSSYEQYF.

The chain has TRBV19 and TRBJ1-2; D unclear. The V end lost 4 bases, the J end lost 5 bases, and 8 bases lay between the germline ends. Germline V gene sequence: CDR1 LNHDA, CDR2 SQIVND (reference sequence). This CDR3 is 12 amino acids long. The CDR3: CASSTQSYGYTF. As DNA, the CDR3 is TGTGCCAGTAGTACTCAGTCGTATGGCTACACCTTC.

The chain carries TRBV23-1 and TRBJ1-2, with TRBD1 matching 9 bases. TRBV23-1 is classed as an ORF, of uncertain function. The CDR3 totals 24 residues. The trim removed 4 bases at V and 2 bases at J, leaving 32 bases unmatched. CDR3 sequence (DNA): TGCGCCAGCAGTCCCGTGGGAGTCCCCCAACAGGGGGCTGAGCGACCCCCTAACAACTATGGCTACACCTTC. It translates to CASSPVGVPQQGAERPPNNYGYTF.

The chain carries TRBV5-1 and TRBJ1-1; TRBD1 matches at 9 bases. The CDR3 runs to 16 residues. From germline, CDR1 is SGHRS and CDR2 YFSETQ. After removal of 0 bases from V and 0 bases from J, the junction contained 3 bases not matched to a gene. The CDR3 nucleotides are TGCGCCAGCAGCTTGGCCACAGGGGGCTTGAACACTGAAGCTTTCTTT. This gives the protein CASSLATGGLNTEAFF.

The chain couples TRBV5-1 to TRBJ2-7; D unresolved. Trimming stripped 0 bases from V and 3 bases from J, with 13 bases between. This CDR3 has 15 amino acids. Germline V gene data show CDR1 as SGHRS and CDR2 as YFSETQ. The CDR3 nucleotides are TGCGCCAGCAGCTTGGAGTCAGGCCCTTACTACGAGCAGTACTTC. Translation: CASSLESGPYYEQYF.

The chain has TRBV10-1 and TRBJ2-1, with 7 bases matching TRBD1. The CDR3 runs 15 residues. Germline V lookup: CDR1 WNHNN, CDR2 SYGVQD (reference sequence). After removal of 6 bases from V and 4 bases from J, the junction contained 9 bases not matched to a gene. In nucleotides, the CDR3 is TGCGCCAGCAGCGCCGGGACAGCTCCTTACAATGAGCAGTTCTTC. This codes for CASSAGTAPYNEQFF.

This rearrangement joins TRBV6-5 to TRBJ1-2, with TRBD1 as a possible D gene (6 bases). Germline-derived CDR1 and CDR2 are MNHEY and SVGAGI. This CDR3 has 16 amino acids. Trimming shortened V by 3 bases and J by 4 bases, and 18 bases separated the two germline ends. Here the CDR3 DNA reads TGTGCCAGCAGTTATTCGGACAGCCTGGGCTTCTATGGCTACACCTTC. This sequence encodes CASSYSDSLGFYGYTF.

With regard to this clone: One end of the junction is discordant with germline, which a read error may explain. V and J are TRBV7-9 and TRBJ2-7, with TRBD2 as a possible D gene (6 bases). The CDR3 covers 12 residues. CDR1 SEHNR and CDR2 FQNEAQ come from the germline V gene (reference sequence). CDR3 sequence (DNA): TGTTCCAGCAGCTTTGGCGGGGACGAGCAGTACTTC. It is translated as CSSSFGGDEQYF.